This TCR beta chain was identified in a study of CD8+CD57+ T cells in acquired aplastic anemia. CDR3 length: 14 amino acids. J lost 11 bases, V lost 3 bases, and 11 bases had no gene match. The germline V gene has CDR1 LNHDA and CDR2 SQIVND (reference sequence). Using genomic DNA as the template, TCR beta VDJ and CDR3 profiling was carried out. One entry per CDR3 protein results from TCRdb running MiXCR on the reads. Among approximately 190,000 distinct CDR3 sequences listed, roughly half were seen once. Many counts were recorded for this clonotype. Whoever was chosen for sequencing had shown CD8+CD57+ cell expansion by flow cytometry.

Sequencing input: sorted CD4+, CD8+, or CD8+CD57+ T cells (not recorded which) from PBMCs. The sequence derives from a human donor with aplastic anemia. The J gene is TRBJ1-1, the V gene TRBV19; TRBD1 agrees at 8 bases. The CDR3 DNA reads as TGTGCCAGTAGTATCACAGGGGGGAATTTGCGCGCTTTCTTT. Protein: CASSITGGNLRAFF.